Sequencing of this T cell receptor (beta chain) was carried out in a study of blood T cells in healthy people across ages. Germline values: CDR1 MNHNY, CDR2 SVGAGI (reference sequence). This CDR3 is built from 15 residues. V gave up 0 bases and J gave up 0 bases, with 7 bases separating them. PCR was performed a second time for about 7 to 11 cycles using a sample-barcoded 5' primer and a J-beta primer mix. CDR3-containing paired-end reads numbered at least 2.5 million in each sample. TCRdb re-called the 5' RACE reads through MiXCR, storing one row per CDR3 protein. Found here are approximately 2,000,000 distinct CDR3 sequences, roughly 43% of them singletons; the top ten hold more than 20%. Healthy Caucasians from Russia aged roughly 6 to 95 served as donors.

This TCR was sampled from a human donor in good health. The rearrangement joins TRBV6-6 to TRBJ2-3; no reliable D call. The sample was blood. CDR3: CASSYSLESTDTQYF. In DNA form, the CDR3 reads TGTGCCAGCAGTTACTCGTTAGAAAGCACAGATACGCAGTATTTT.